The 18 T cell receptor beta chains in this list originate from one sample, sequenced in a study of blood T cell repertoires in COVID-19. Sequencing was performed with immunoSEQ multiplex PCR; in TCRdb, only in-frame clones are kept and a portion is missing. Of hundreds of thousands of clones in the sample, approximately 86% are singletons; the top ten hold about 2%. The specimen was peripheral blood. The receptor source for this set is a man between 18 and 35 years old with active or convalescent COVID-19.

The chain joins TRBV2 to TRBJ1-3; unclear D gene. Trimming left V 7 bases short and J 6 bases short, with 10 bases between. Germline CDR1 SNHLY, CDR2 FYNNEI. CDR3 length: 12 amino acids. The DNA for the CDR3 is TGTGCCAGCACCAGGAGGGAAAACACCATATATTTT. Protein: CASTRRENTIYF.

J is TRBJ1-3 and V is TRBV27; D is unclear. The V end lost 5 bases, the J end lost 2 bases, and 19 bases lay between the germline ends. CDR3 length: 17 amino acids. Germline-derived CDR1 and CDR2 are MNHEY and SMNVEV (reference sequence). CDR3 amino acids: CASSNSPGSGTGNTIYF. The CDR3 coding sequence is TGTGCCAGCAGTAACTCTCCCGGGTCGGGGACTGGAAACACCATATATTTT.

The chain carries TRBV12-3 or TRBV12-4 and TRBJ1-1, with 7 bases that match TRBD1. The trim removed 5 bases at V and 7 bases at J, leaving 4 bases unmatched. The CDR3 covers 12 residues. The CDR3: CASSLGGIEAFF. In DNA form, the CDR3 reads TGTGCCAGCAGTCTAGGGGGCATTGAAGCTTTCTTT.

This rearrangement joins TRBV27 to TRBJ2-1; D remains unclear. Germline V CDR1 and CDR2: MNHEY, SMNVEV (reference sequence). This CDR3 has 12 residues. The V end was cut by 5 bases, the J end by 5 bases, with 7 bases between. Written as DNA, the CDR3 is TGTGCCAGCAGTCCGGAGAACAATGAGCAGTTCTTC. It codes for CASSPENNEQFF.

The J gene is TRBJ2-5, the V gene TRBV7-9; unclear D gene. The V end was cut by 5 bases, the J end by 5 bases, with 15 bases between. Germline V CDR1 and CDR2: SEHNR, FQNEAQ (reference sequence). CDR3 size: 14 residues. The CDR3 protein is CASSLPTGPETQYF. CDR3 bases: TGTGCCAGCAGCCTACCGACGGGTCCTGAGACCCAGTACTTC.

V gene TRBV6-5 combines with J gene TRBJ1-1; weak D call: TRBD1 (5 bases). Trimming shortened V by 5 bases and J by 7 bases, and 14 bases separated the two germline ends. Looked up from germline, CDR1 is MNHEY and CDR2 is SVGAGI. The CDR3 has 13 amino acids. The CDR3 reads CASSHTPGYEAFF. The DNA for the CDR3 is TGTGCCAGCAGTCACACCCCAGGGTATGAAGCTTTCTTT.

This clone appeared once. V is TRBV4-1 and J is TRBJ1-5; 7 bases fit TRBD1. The germline CDR1 and CDR2 sequences are MGHRA and YSYEKL. The CDR3 length is 16 residues. V gave up 0 bases and J gave up 3 bases; unmatched junction bases: 5. The CDR3 region has the DNA TGCGCCAGCAGCCAAGATCCAGGGGGTGACAATCAGCCCCAGCATTTT. Encoded protein: CASSQDPGGDNQPQHF.

The genes are TRBV2 and TRBJ2-5, with 8 bases identical to TRBD1. The V gene end was trimmed by 6 bases and the J gene end by 5 bases; junction bases not matched to a gene: 14. The germline CDR1 and CDR2 sequences are SNHLY and FYNNEI. The CDR3 covers 16 residues. CDR3 DNA sequence: TGTGCCAGCAGCGCCGGGGGCAGGGGGCGGGTGGAGACCCAGTACTTC. Translated: CASSAGGRGRVETQYF. The complete variable domain, with remaining parts taken from reference TRBV2 and TRBJ2-5, reads EPEVTQTPSHQVTQMGQEVILRCVPISNHLYFYWYRQILGQKVEFLVSFYNNEISEKSEIFDDQFSVERPDGSNFTLKIRSTKLEDSAMYFCASSAGGRGRVETQYFGPGTRLLVL.

The chain employs TRBV28 and TRBJ1-2; D unresolved. Trimming removed 5 bases from V and 8 bases from J, with 12 bases in between. This CDR3 spans 12 amino acids. CDR1 is MDHEN, CDR2 SYDVKM, per germline. The CDR3 is CASSQPGRGYTF. In DNA, the CDR3 is TGTGCCAGCAGTCAACCGGGGAGGGGCTACACCTTC.

This rearrangement joins TRBV27 to TRBJ2-4, with 8 bases that match TRBD1. The CDR3 extends over 18 amino acids. Germline V gene lookup returns CDR1 MNHEY and CDR2 SMNVEV (reference sequence). V lost 6 bases and J lost 0; bases outside the gene matches: 13. This CDR3 is CASSPLTGDALAKNIQYF. The CDR3 DNA sequence: TGTGCCAGCAGCCCGCTGACAGGGGATGCTTTAGCCAAAAACATTCAGTACTTC.

CDR3 region: CASSPRTGSTNEKLFF. The CDR3 nucleotides are TGTGCCAGCAGCCCGAGGACAGGGTCAACTAATGAAAAACTGTTTTTT. V gene TRBV9 combines with J gene TRBJ1-4; 8 nucleotides agree with TRBD1. Germline assignment: CDR1 SGDLS and CDR2 YYNGEE. The trim removed 4 bases at V and 0 bases at J, leaving 5 bases unmatched. This CDR3 is built from 16 residues.

The V and J genes are TRBV28 and TRBJ2-3, with D unresolved. Germline V gene data show CDR1 as MDHEN and CDR2 as SYDVKM. V shed 6 bases and J shed 2 bases, with 3 bases lying between them. The CDR3 is 11 residues long. The CDR3 DNA follows: TGTGCCAGCAGCTTCACAGATACGCAGTATTTT. Its translation: CASSFTDTQYF.

The gene calls are TRBV5-4 and TRBJ2-1; 7 bases map to TRBD2. J was trimmed by 9 bases and V by 4 bases; bases with no gene match: 10. Germline values: CDR1 SGHNT, CDR2 YYREEE (reference sequence). There are 14 residues in the CDR3. The CDR3 loop reads CASSGGLPQVEQFF. Here the CDR3 DNA reads TGTGCCAGCAGCGGGGGACTACCTCAGGTTGAGCAGTTCTTC. Variable domain in full (rest from reference TRBV5-4 and TRBJ2-1): ETGVTQSPTHLIKTRGQQVTLRCSSQSGHNTVSWYQQALGQGPQFIFQYYREEENGRGNFPPRFSGLQFPNYSSELNVNALELDDSALYLCASSGGLPQVEQFFGPGTRLTVL.

V usage is TRBV16 and J usage is TRBJ1-5; no firm D call. The CDR3 loop spans 14 amino acids. Germline CDR1 is KGHSY and CDR2 is FQNENV. The germline V and J ends were trimmed by 0 bases and 2 bases, with 5 bases remaining between them. CDR3 sequence (DNA): TGTGCCAGCAGCCAATCGAGGGGCAATCAGCCCCAGCATTTT. It is translated as CASSQSRGNQPQHF.

This clone was found a few times. The chain combines TRBV5-1 with TRBJ1-6; TRBD1 matches 7 bases. V trimming: 4 bases; J trimming: 6 bases; junction bases outside the gene matches: 10. CDR3 length equals 16 residues. Germline V gene data show CDR1 as SGHRS and CDR2 as YFSETQ. The CDR3 DNA reads as TGCGCCAGCAGCGACAAAGGGCCAGGGGGTAATTCACCCCTCCACTTT. The encoded protein is CASSDKGPGGNSPLHF.

The chain employs TRBV28 and TRBJ1-1; a weak D match, TRBD1 (5 bases). Germline-derived CDR1 and CDR2 are MDHEN and SYDVKM. The CDR3 is 14 residues long. V was shortened by 5 bases and J by 6 bases, with 16 bases between the two germline ends. The CDR3: CASSPPNRLAEAFF. For the CDR3, the DNA is TGTGCCAGCAGTCCGCCGAACAGGCTTGCTGAAGCTTTCTTT.

In this sample, this clone turned up a few times. The chain recombines TRBV27 with TRBJ2-1, with D unclear. V lost 3 bases, J lost 10 bases, and 13 bases lay in between. CDR3 length equals 13 residues. CDR1 is MNHEY, CDR2 SMNVEV, per germline (reference sequence). The CDR3 DNA reads TGTGCCAGCAGTTTTGGTGACTCACGGGAGCAGTTCTTC. This encodes CASSFGDSREQFF.

J is TRBJ2-2 and V is TRBV6-2 or TRBV6-3, with 7 bases lining up with TRBD1. Germline lookup yields CDR1 MNHEY and CDR2 SVGEGT. The CDR3 loop spans 18 amino acids. After removal of 0 bases from V and 2 bases from J, the junction contained 9 bases not matched to a gene. CDR3 in DNA: TGTGCCAGCAGTTACTCGATGCAAACAGGGGTTAACACCGGGGAGCTGTTTTTT. Translating gives CASSYSMQTGVNTGELFF.